This entry concerns a single T cell receptor (beta chain). Its antigen remains unknown. The assay was immunoSEQ multiplex PCR, and TCRdb's table has in-frame clones only and misses some. The sample yields about 100,000 clones, roughly 87% seen once. This entry belongs to a study of graft-versus-host responses after intestinal transplantation. Study-level background: Grafts that recipients had were multivisceral, liver-intestinal, or isolated intestinal transplants. Among the recipients, all got anti-thymocyte globulin induction and then tacrolimus and steroids for roughly three years. Findings and caveats of the study: Early post-transplant HvG declines showed an association with peak circulating GvH clone levels. Some GvH clones were seen earlier in gut or blood, suggesting intestinal origin.

CDR3 size: 14 residues. Trimming cost V 2 bases and J 2 bases, with 9 bases left between them. Germline CDR1 MNHNY, CDR2 SVGAGI (reference sequence). Sequenced material: unstimulated CD4+ T cells sorted from spleen or lymph node cells, taken before transplant. The chain combines TRBV6-6 with TRBJ2-5, with D possibly matching TRBD2 (5 bases). The TCR comes from a human donor who was the organ donor for an intestinal transplant. The DNA for the CDR3 is TGTGCCAGCAGTTACGCGGGTCTTCAAGAGACCCAGTACTTC. Protein product: CASSYAGLQETQYF.